The T cell receptor beta chain described here comes from a study of control samples from healthy donors and cancer patients. Some clones are missing from TCRdb's copy, which holds only in-frame ones; the method was immunoSEQ multiplex PCR. The sample comprises roughly 400,000 clones, 90% of which are singletons, and roughly 6.4% rests with the top ten. Germline V gives CDR1 SEHNR, CDR2 FQNEAQ (reference sequence). The V and J ends lost 5 bases and 6 bases respectively, with 14 bases between them. This CDR3 comprises 14 residues. The chain carries TRBV7-9 and TRBJ1-3; unclear D gene. The TCR was taken from a man aged 35-49 years with head and neck cancer. The sequencing sample was made of PBMCs. CDR3 region: CASSPRAEVNTIYF. The CDR3 nucleotides are TGTGCCAGCAGCCCGAGGGCAGAAGTAAACACCATATATTTT.